Listed below are T cell receptor beta chains from one sample, sequenced in a study of T cell repertoires in cytomegalovirus infection. TCRdb reprocessed the reads via MiXCR and lists one record per CDR3 protein. This table has under 800,000 distinct CDR3 sequences, approximately 24% appearing once. Source material: CD8+ T cells from PBMCs. The receptors originated from a human donor in good health (CMV status not recorded). Some clones in this sample may be carry-over from other donors' samples. The CDR3 runs from the conserved cysteine through the conserved F or W. The D gene is left open where the match is weak. Only part of the rows carry a size: once, few, many, or a class if the clone is expanded.

DNA: TGTGCCAGCACGTCTCGTAGGATATTCTATGGCTACACCTTC; CDR3: CASTSRRIFYGYTF; D: -; J: TRBJ1-2; V: TRBV7-9; size: -
DNA: TGTGCCAGCAGCTCTACCGGGACAGGCCCTCCTACGAACACCGGGGAGCTGTTTTTT; CDR3: CASSSTGTGPPTNTGELFF; D: TRBD1; J: TRBJ2-2; V: TRBV7-9; size: few
DNA: TGCAGCGTTGCAGCGGGGGGAGATACGCAGTATTTT; CDR3: CSVAAGGDTQYF; D: TRBD2; J: TRBJ2-3; V: TRBV29-1; size: -
DNA: TGTGCCAGCAGCGTAGCTGATAGTATTGATACGCAGTATTTT; CDR3: CASSVADSIDTQYF; D: -; J: TRBJ2-3; V: TRBV9; size: few
DNA: TGTGCCAGCAGCTTAGGGTCCAGCGGGGGGGCAAATGAGCAGTTCTTC; CDR3: CASSLGSSGGANEQFF; D: TRBD2; J: TRBJ2-1; V: TRBV7-2; size: many
DNA: TGTGCCAGCAGTTCCCTGGACAGGGTTAATGAGCAGTTCTTC; CDR3: CASSSLDRVNEQFF; D: TRBD1; J: TRBJ2-1; V: TRBV28; size: many
DNA: TGTGCCCTCCTCACGACAGGGGTATCTGGCTACACCTTC; CDR3: CALLTTGVSGYTF; D: TRBD1; J: TRBJ1-2; V: TRBV2; size: -
DNA: TGTGCCAGCAGCTTAAACGGGGGGGCCGGAGATACGCAGTATTTT; CDR3: CASSLNGGAGDTQYF; D: TRBD2; J: TRBJ2-3; V: TRBV7-8; size: many
DNA: TGTGCCAGCAGTTACCTACAGAGCAATCAGCCCCAGCATTTT; CDR3: CASSYLQSNQPQHF; D: -; J: TRBJ1-5; V: TRBV6-2/TRBV6-3; size: few
DNA: TGTGCCAGCAGCTCACTGGACAGGGATAGTGAGACCCAGTACTTC; CDR3: CASSSLDRDSETQYF; D: TRBD1; J: TRBJ2-5; V: TRBV7-9; size: many
DNA: TGCGCCAGCAGCCAAGGAAATGGACAGGCGAACACTGAAGCTTTCTTT; CDR3: CASSQGNGQANTEAFF; D: TRBD1; J: TRBJ1-1; V: TRBV4-1; size: -
DNA: TGTGCCAGCACCCTTGGGACGGGCCTCGATGGCTACACCTTC; CDR3: CASTLGTGLDGYTF; D: -; J: TRBJ1-2; V: TRBV28; size: many
DNA: TGCAGTGCTAGAGATTCTAGCGGGGGCATAAGTTTATTTCATGAGCAGTTCTTC; CDR3: CSARDSSGGISLFHEQFF; D: TRBD2; J: TRBJ2-1; V: TRBV20-1; size: -
DNA: TGTGCCAGCAGCCCGATGGACAGTTATCCTTTAAACACCATATATTTT; CDR3: CASSPMDSYPLNTIYF; D: -; J: TRBJ1-3; V: TRBV12-3/TRBV12-4; size: many
DNA: TGTGCCAGCAGCTTAGAACAGGGGAACTATGGCTACACCTTC; CDR3: CASSLEQGNYGYTF; D: TRBD1; J: TRBJ1-2; V: TRBV7-2; size: many
DNA: TGTGCCAGCAGTAAGACTAGCGGGGGCCACAATGAGCAGTTCTTC; CDR3: CASSKTSGGHNEQFF; D: TRBD2; J: TRBJ2-1; V: TRBV28; size: few
DNA: TGTGCCAGCAGGAGGGACGTCGAGCAGTACTTC; CDR3: CASRRDVEQYF; D: -; J: TRBJ2-7; V: TRBV6-1; size: -
DNA: TGTGCCAGCAGTGAGCTTAGCGGGGGGGTCAATGAGCAGTTCTTC; CDR3: CASSELSGGVNEQFF; D: TRBD2; J: TRBJ2-1; V: TRBV6-6; size: -
DNA: TGTGCCGGGCGACAGGGGGGTAACGAGCAGTACTTC; CDR3: CAGRQGGNEQYF; D: TRBD1; J: TRBJ2-7; V: TRBV7-9; size: many
DNA: TGTGCCAGCTCACCACCACAGGGGGCTTCCCGCATGAACACTGAAGCTTTCTTT; CDR3: CASSPPQGASRMNTEAFF; D: TRBD1; J: TRBJ1-1; V: TRBV18; size: -
DNA: TGTGCCAGCAGAACTGCTTCCGGGGCCCCGAACATCTACGAGCAGTACTTC; CDR3: CASRTASGAPNIYEQYF; D: -; J: TRBJ2-7; V: TRBV5-5; size: few
DNA: TGTGCCAGCAGTCCAGTGGGGGCCGACCAGCCCCAGCATTTT; CDR3: CASSPVGADQPQHF; D: -; J: TRBJ1-5; V: TRBV12-3/TRBV12-4; size: few
DNA: TGCGCCAGCAGCCAAGGACAGGGGGACAATGAGCAGTTCTTC; CDR3: CASSQGQGDNEQFF; D: TRBD1; J: TRBJ2-1; V: TRBV4-1; size: many
DNA: TGTGCTAGTGGTTTCAGGACAGGGGAGATGGCCGGGGAGCTGTTTTTT; CDR3: CASGFRTGEMAGELFF; D: TRBD1; J: TRBJ2-2; V: TRBV12-5; size: many
DNA: TGTGCCAGCACTCAAGACAGGTTTGGACAAGAGACCCAGTACTTC; CDR3: CASTQDRFGQETQYF; D: -; J: TRBJ2-5; V: TRBV6-6; size: -